These 30 T cell receptor beta chains share one sample of origin, sequenced in a study of vaccination effects on CD4 cells after COVID-19. The repertoire was sequenced with immunoSEQ multiplex PCR; TCRdb's copy has only in-frame clones and lacks some. Of tens of thousands of clones detected, 81% appear once; the ten largest clones hold approximately 5.1%. The antigens these receptors bind are not known. Within the ViraFEST assay, antigen-specific CD4+ T cells underwent expansion with viral peptide pools prior to sequencing. CD4+ T cells were isolated after around 9 days of culture. Of the BNT162b2 and mRNA-1273 vaccines, participants received two doses of one or the other. This specimen was CD4+ T cells from PBMCs cultured with SARS-CoV-2 spike peptides, taken after COVID-19 vaccination. The receptor set was obtained from a human donor who received a COVID-19 vaccine. Some clones in this sample may be carry-over from other donors' samples.

The chain combines TRBV6-1 with TRBJ2-5, with 11 bases fitting TRBD1. The CDR3 is made up of 15 amino acids. The germline V gene has CDR1 MNHNS and CDR2 SASEGT. The V gene end was trimmed by 6 bases and the J gene end by 5 bases; junction bases not matched to a gene: 8. The CDR3 coding sequence is TGTGCCAGCAGCAGGCAGGACAGGGGGCAGGAGACCCAGTACTTC. It codes for CASSRQDRGQETQYF.

The gene calls are TRBV5-1 and TRBJ1-3; TRBD1 is a possible D gene (6 bases). Per the germline V gene, CDR1 is SGHRS and CDR2 is YFSETQ. This CDR3 has 18 amino acids. The germline V and J ends were trimmed by 4 bases and 4 bases, with 24 bases remaining between them. Here the CDR3 reads CASSVLGPSGGSGNTIYF. For the CDR3, the DNA is TGCGCCAGCAGCGTCTTGGGACCCTCGGGGGGCTCAGGAAACACCATATATTTT.

The chain employs TRBV5-8 and TRBJ2-3, with 8 bases that match TRBD2. This CDR3 region has 18 residues. V shed 7 bases and J 1 base; nucleotides not matched to a gene: 17. Germline assignment: CDR1 SGHTS and CDR2 YDEGEE. The CDR3 reads CASPGGGPWVVGTDTQYF. CDR3 bases: TGTGCCAGCCCCGGCGGGGGGCCCTGGGTCGTCGGCACAGATACGCAGTATTTT.

The rearrangement uses TRBV2 and TRBJ1-1, with D tentatively TRBD1 (5 bases). This CDR3 contains 13 residues. Trimming removed 3 bases at V and 1 base at J, with 6 bases between. Germline assignment: CDR1 SNHLY and CDR2 FYNNEI. The CDR3 nucleotides are TGTGCCAGCAGTGAGGGGGGGAACACTGAAGCTTTCTTT. It translates to CASSEGGNTEAFF.

The V call is TRBV6-6, the J call TRBJ2-3, with D perhaps matching TRBD1 or TRBD2 (5 bases each). The CDR3 contains 14 residues. Looked up from germline, CDR1 is MNHNY and CDR2 is SVGAGI (reference sequence). The ends were cut back, 2 bases at V and 0 bases at J, with 6 bases in the middle. The CDR3 DNA is TGTGCCAGCAGTTACGGGGGTAGCACAGATACGCAGTATTTT. Translation gives CASSYGGSTDTQYF.

The V gene is TRBV24-1, the J gene TRBJ2-2; 9 positions match TRBD1. This CDR3 comprises 17 residues. CDR1 and CDR2 from the germline V gene are KGHDR and SFDVKD. The ends lost 3 bases at V and 1 base at J; junction bases unmatched: 5. The CDR3 is CATSDPGTGLNTGELFF. CDR3 DNA sequence: TGTGCCACCAGTGATCCGGGGACAGGGTTGAACACCGGGGAGCTGTTTTTT.

The chain employs TRBV12-3 or TRBV12-4 and TRBJ2-4; maybe TRBD2 (7 bases). Trimming took off 8 bases at V and 6 bases at J, with 14 bases between the two ends. The CDR3 has 13 residues. CDR3 sequence: CASGRGEGNIQYF. In nucleotides, the CDR3 is TGTGCCAGCGGGAGGGGGGAGGGAAACATTCAGTACTTC.

DNA of the CDR3: TGTGCCAGCAGTTTAAGTAACGTCCGGAGCTCCTATAATTCACCCCTCCACTTT. Translating it yields CASSLSNVRSSYNSPLHF. This chain uses TRBV27 with TRBJ1-6; the D is unclear. Germline-derived CDR1 and CDR2 are MNHEY and SMNVEV (reference sequence). Trimming removed 2 bases at V and 0 bases at J, with 14 bases between. The CDR3 consists of 18 residues.

The rearrangement uses TRBV4-3 and TRBJ1-4, with TRBD1 identical over 8 bases. Germline loops: CDR1 LGHNA, CDR2 YSLEER. Unmatched junction bases numbered 8, after V lost 3 bases and J lost 8 bases. The CDR3 is 15 residues long. CDR3 in DNA: TGCGCCAGCAGCCATCGACAGGGGTTGAGGGAAAAACTGTTTTTT. Translating gives CASSHRQGLREKLFF.

This chain links TRBV14 with TRBJ1-2, with D possibly TRBD1 on 6 matching bases. Germline CDR1 and CDR2: SGHDN and FVKESK. The CDR3 runs 15 residues. V lost 4 bases and J 7 bases, leaving 19 bases between the germline ends. CDR3 residues: CASSPNLQGLIGYTF. CDR3 DNA: TGTGCCAGCAGCCCTAATTTGCAGGGGCTCATTGGCTACACCTTC.

The J gene is TRBJ1-2, the V gene TRBV9, with D possibly TRBD1 on 5 matching bases. V lost 2 bases and J 6 bases, leaving 20 bases between the germline ends. The germline V gene has CDR1 SGDLS and CDR2 YYNGEE. This CDR3 comprises 16 residues. The DNA for the CDR3 is TGTGCCAGCAGCGTTCTTCCGGCAGGGTCTCGGGATGGCTACACCTTC. Its protein product is CASSVLPAGSRDGYTF.

The chain employs TRBV5-1 and TRBJ1-1, with unresolved D. Germline V gene lookup returns CDR1 SGHRS and CDR2 YFSETQ. Trimming pared 4 bases from V and 1 base from J, leaving 8 bases between. The CDR3 is made up of 13 amino acids. CDR3 loop: CASSPTANTEAFF. The CDR3, as DNA: TGCGCCAGCAGCCCTACAGCGAACACTGAAGCTTTCTTT.

The chain has TRBV4-3 and TRBJ2-3; D possibly uses TRBD1 or TRBD2 (6 bases each). The CDR3 runs 15 residues. V dropped 1 base and J dropped 5 bases, with 13 bases sitting between them. Germline values: CDR1 LGHNA, CDR2 YSLEER. The CDR3 is CASSQGNREVDTQYF. The CDR3 nucleotides read TGCGCCAGCAGCCAAGGGAACAGGGAGGTAGATACGCAGTATTTT.

V usage is TRBV10-1 and J usage is TRBJ1-3; D is perhaps TRBD1 (6 bases). The CDR3 consists of 16 residues. Per the germline V gene, CDR1 is WNHNN and CDR2 is SYGVQD (reference sequence). Trimming stripped 7 bases from V and 0 bases from J, with 16 bases between. This CDR3 reads CASIYDRKTSGNTIYF. Here the CDR3 DNA reads TGCGCCAGCATTTATGACAGGAAGACCTCTGGAAACACCATATATTTT.

The gene calls are TRBV5-1 and TRBJ1-4; tentatively, D is TRBD1 (5 bases). CDR3 length equals 15 residues. Trimming stripped 5 bases from V and 0 bases from J, with 11 bases between. Germline-derived CDR1 and CDR2 are SGHRS and YFSETQ. CDR3 coding DNA: TGCGCCAGCAGTCGTACAGGCTCAACTAATGAAAAACTGTTTTTT. The encoded protein is CASSRTGSTNEKLFF.

CDR3 amino acids: CASSLTPVAGGQGGELFF. The CDR3 nucleotides read TGTGCCAGCAGCTTAACGCCTGTAGCGGGGGGGCAAGGCGGGGAGCTGTTTTTT. The chain links TRBV7-8 to TRBJ2-2; TRBD2 matches 11 bases. V trimming: 2 bases; J trimming: 7 bases; junction bases outside the gene matches: 12. Germline CDR1 is SGHVS and CDR2 is FQNEAQ. The CDR3 has 18 residues.

The V and J genes are TRBV5-1 and TRBJ1-5, with a tentative D call TRBD1 (5 bases). This CDR3 contains 17 residues. Germline-derived CDR1 and CDR2 are SGHRS and YFSETQ. The ends were cut back, 0 bases at V and 5 bases at J, with 18 bases in the middle. The CDR3 reads CASSLGSGPRSDQPQHF. The CDR3, as DNA: TGCGCCAGCAGCTTGGGTTCGGGGCCCCGATCTGATCAGCCCCAGCATTTT.

This clone was counted a single time. The chain has TRBV12-3 or TRBV12-4 and TRBJ1-5; D ambiguous. V lost 2 bases and J 7 bases, leaving 6 bases between the germline ends. CDR3 length: 12 amino acids. As DNA, the CDR3 is TGTGCCAGCAGTTTAAGGGCCCAGCCCCAGCATTTT. Residues: CASSLRAQPQHF.

The CDR3 spells CASNDEPGWERNQPQHF. CDR3 in DNA: TGTGCCAGTAACGACGAACCGGGGTGGGAGCGGAATCAGCCCCAGCATTTT. The chain couples TRBV19 to TRBJ1-5; no clear D gene. This CDR3 spans 17 amino acids. V was pared by 7 bases and J by 4 bases, with 23 bases between. Germline CDR1 is LNHDA and CDR2 is SQIVND (reference sequence).

Only a few counts were recorded for this clone. The chain carries TRBV11-1 and TRBJ2-1; D uncertain. CDR3 length: 13 residues. Trimming stripped 5 bases from V and 5 bases from J, with 10 bases between. Germline values: CDR1 SGHAT, CDR2 FQDESV (reference sequence). In nucleotides, the CDR3 is TGTGCCAGCAGCCCGAGAGTGGACAATGAGCAGTTCTTC. This sequence encodes CASSPRVDNEQFF.

This clone appeared once. The chain links TRBV6-1 to TRBJ1-2; D is possibly TRBD1 (5 bases). CDR1 is MNHNS, CDR2 SASEGT, per germline. The V and J ends lost 2 bases and 2 bases respectively, with 9 bases between them. This CDR3 is built from 14 residues. CDR3 nucleotide sequence: TGTGCCAGCAGTGAACAGGGCATCAACTATGGCTACACCTTC. It is translated as CASSEQGINYGYTF.

The chain carries TRBV6-5 and TRBJ1-2; possibly TRBD1 for D (5 bases). Trimming stripped 2 bases from V and 4 bases from J, with 14 bases between. The germline CDR1 and CDR2 sequences are MNHEY and SVGAGI. This CDR3 region has 15 residues. CDR3 loop: CASSYGPGQRYGYTF. The CDR3 DNA reads as TGTGCCAGCAGTTACGGTCCGGGGCAGCGCTATGGCTACACCTTC.

The chain employs TRBV4-3 and TRBJ2-3, with D hard to call. V was trimmed by 4 bases and J by 2 bases, leaving 7 bases between them. This CDR3 spans 13 amino acids. Per germline, CDR1 LGHNA and CDR2 YSLEER. The CDR3 is CASSPKFTDTQYF. CDR3 coding DNA: TGCGCCAGCAGCCCGAAGTTCACAGATACGCAGTATTTT.

The CDR3 coding sequence is TGTGCCAGCAGTTATTCGGACGGTGGTCAGCCCCAGCATTTT. Translating gives CASSYSDGGQPQHF. The chain employs TRBV6-5 and TRBJ1-5; no definite D call. Trimming pared 3 bases from V and 6 bases from J, leaving 12 bases between. Per the germline V gene, CDR1 is MNHEY and CDR2 is SVGAGI. This CDR3 is 14 amino acids long.

The table lists this clone with a count of one. The chain couples TRBV7-2 to TRBJ2-7, with D perhaps matching TRBD2 (5 bases). CDR3 size: 15 residues. CDR1 and CDR2 (germline): SGHTA, FQGNSA. Trimming cost V 1 base and J 4 bases, with 14 bases left between them. As DNA, the CDR3 is TGTGCCAGCAGCTTAGGCCGGGCTAGCAGTTACGAGCAGTACGTC. This translates into CASSLGRASSYEQYV.

The rearrangement links TRBV11-2 to TRBJ2-5; D ambiguous. Between the trimmed V and J ends, which lost 5 bases and 1 base, there was a span of 11 bases. The CDR3 has 14 residues. CDR1 and CDR2 from the germline V gene are SGHAT and FQNNGV. The DNA of the CDR3 is TGTGCCAGCAGCCGCGCACTTCGCCAAGAGACCCAGTACTTC. As protein: CASSRALRQETQYF.

The chain combines TRBV11-1 with TRBJ1-1; D is unresolved. V was shortened by 6 bases and J by 1 base, with 18 bases between the two germline ends. CDR1 is SGHAT, CDR2 FQDESV, per germline (reference sequence). This CDR3 is 16 amino acids long. The CDR3 is CASSRLKGDANTEAFF. The CDR3 DNA reads as TGTGCCAGCAGTCGACTAAAGGGAGACGCGAACACTGAAGCTTTCTTT.

This clone was counted only a few times. This rearrangement joins TRBV11-3 to TRBJ2-4; 9 nucleotides match TRBD1. Germline V gene lookup returns CDR1 SGHNT and CDR2 YENEEA. The CDR3 extends over 13 amino acids. V lost 5 bases and J lost 7; bases outside the gene matches: 3. CDR3 coding DNA: TGTGCCAGCAGCCCCGGGACAGGGAACATTCAGTACTTC. Its translation: CASSPGTGNIQYF.

The V and J genes are TRBV3-1 (or the pseudogene TRBV3-2) and TRBJ2-7, with D possibly called TRBD1 or TRBD2 (5 bases each). Germline V gene sequence: CDR1 LGHDT, CDR2 YNNKEL (reference sequence). With 4 bases removed from V and 5 bases from J, the gap between germline ends came to 12 bases. CDR3 length: 13 amino acids. CDR3 amino acids: CASSPGLLHEQYV. In nucleotides, the CDR3 is TGTGCCAGCAGCCCGGGGCTTTTGCACGAGCAGTACGTC.

J is TRBJ2-7 and V is TRBV25-1, with 9 bases that match TRBD1. After removal of 5 bases from V and 12 bases from J, the junction contained 8 bases not matched to a gene. The germline V gene encodes CDR1 MGHDK and CDR2 SYGVNS. The CDR3 length is 12 residues. The CDR3 spells CASSPSGQGLYV. The CDR3 DNA reads TGTGCCAGCAGTCCTTCGGGACAGGGATTGTACGTC.